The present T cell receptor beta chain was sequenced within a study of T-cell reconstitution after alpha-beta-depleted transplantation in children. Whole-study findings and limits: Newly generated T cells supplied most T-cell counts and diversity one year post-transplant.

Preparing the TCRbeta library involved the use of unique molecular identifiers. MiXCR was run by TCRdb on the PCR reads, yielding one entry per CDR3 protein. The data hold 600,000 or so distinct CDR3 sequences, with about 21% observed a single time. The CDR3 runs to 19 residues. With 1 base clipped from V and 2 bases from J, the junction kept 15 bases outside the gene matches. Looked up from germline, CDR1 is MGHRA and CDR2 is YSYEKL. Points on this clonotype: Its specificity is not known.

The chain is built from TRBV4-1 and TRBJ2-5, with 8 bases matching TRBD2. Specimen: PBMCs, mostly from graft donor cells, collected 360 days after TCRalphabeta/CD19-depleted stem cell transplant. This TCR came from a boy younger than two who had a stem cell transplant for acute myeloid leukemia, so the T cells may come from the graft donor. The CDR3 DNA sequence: TGCGCCAGCAGCCAAGCAAGAACGCGGCGGGGGGAAGAACAAGAGACCCAGTACTTC. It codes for CASSQARTRRGEEQETQYF.